Listed below are T cell receptor beta chains from one sample, sequenced in a study of Graves' ophthalmopathy and Graves' hyperthyroidism. TCRdb re-analysed the multiplex PCR reads in MiXCR, keeping a single row per CDR3 protein. The table includes just over 400,000 distinct CDR3 sequences, under 25% detected once. The sequenced sample consisted of peripheral blood. Receptors were obtained from a young woman with stable Graves' hyperthyroidism. Each CDR3 is given without its conserved first and last residue. Fields, in order: V gene, J gene, CDR3 protein.

>TRBV20-1|TRBJ2-7
SVPGLAEYEQY
>TRBV28|TRBJ2-5
ASSLTGLAGGRQETQY
>TRBV6-5|TRBJ2-7
ASKLTPLFEQY
>TRBV2|TRBJ2-7
ATSINRDSFYEQY
>TRBV2|TRBJ2-5
ASSEESSGQETQY
>TRBV6-1|TRBJ2-5
ASSRTLLETQY
>TRBV25-1|TRBJ2-5
ASSETLTSGRFGETQY
>TRBV12-3/TRBV12-4|TRBJ2-5
ASSWTGGEETQY
>TRBV19|TRBJ2-4
ASSMSSGRNIQY
>TRBV20-1|TRBJ2-5
SARELAGGRETQY
>TRBV6-1|TRBJ2-7
ASSELAGGLEQY
>TRBV11-2|TRBJ2-5
ARWINRDRGPQSYQETQY
>TRBV28|TRBJ1-2
ASREQGLGWGYGYT
>TRBV20-1|TRBJ1-2
SGGGSSYGYT
>TRBV28|TRBJ2-7
ASIPTRTKGGEQY
>TRBV12-3/TRBV12-4|TRBJ2-5
ASSFSTTPETQY
>TRBV6-1|TRBJ1-2
ASSLQGDVSYGYT
>TRBV5-1|TRBJ2-7
ASSTQDGGLTYEQY
>TRBV5-1|TRBJ2-7
ASSPGGTGANEQY
>TRBV9|TRBJ1-2
ASSPLDSQGYGYT
>TRBV3-1|TRBJ2-2
ASSQDWTGGNTGELF
>TRBV20-1|TRBJ1-5
SARDRLFEPQH
>TRBV20-1|TRBJ2-7
SARGNRAPYHEQY
>TRBV28|TRBJ2-7
ASIETSGRAIDEQY
>TRBV7-6|TRBJ1-1
ASSLGQGAGEAF
>TRBV6-2/TRBV6-3|TRBJ2-7
ANRPTGSSYEQY
>TRBV20-1|TRBJ1-2
SAKRLGSGTGGASYGYT
>TRBV20-1|TRBJ1-1
SARPRTVAMNTEAF
>TRBV4-3|TRBJ1-1
ASSQDRGQYTEAF
>TRBV7-3|TRBJ2-7
ASSSPGQVDSYEQY
>TRBV12-3/TRBV12-4|TRBJ2-2
ASSPTGLAGVTGELF
>TRBV28|TRBJ2-5
ASTSPAGGGETQY
>TRBV6-2/TRBV6-3|TRBJ2-5
ASRGRETQY
>TRBV20-1|TRBJ1-6
SAQEGVYDRNSPLH
>TRBV6-1|TRBJ2-2
ASSNGQGGTGELF
>TRBV20-1|TRBJ2-7
SASGGLGYEQY
>TRBV7-9|TRBJ1-1
ASSLEFNTEAF
>TRBV11-2|TRBJ2-7
ASSFQGLASYEQY
>TRBV7-8|TRBJ2-5
ASSVYRDQETQY
>TRBV12-3/TRBV12-4|TRBJ2-7
ASSPTGREAEQY
>TRBV7-2|TRBJ2-7
ASSLVGRPHEQY
>TRBV6-1|TRBJ1-1
ASSEAELRPVSSTEAF
>TRBV20-1|TRBJ2-7
SARDRTQADRVGHEQY
>TRBV6-4|TRBJ1-1
ASREGVGDGAF
>TRBV18|TRBJ1-1
ASSPFQGPEGEAF
>TRBV12-3/TRBV12-4|TRBJ1-1
ASSFGAGDRNTEAF
>TRBV28|TRBJ1-2
ASHWVYGYT
>TRBV7-9|TRBJ2-5
ASSPPAGVETQY
>TRBV6-1|TRBJ1-2
ASSERAFNYGYT
>TRBV30|TRBJ1-6
AWRMDTLNSPLH